This entry lists 10 T cell receptor beta chains sequenced from one sample in a study of breast tumors, draining lymph nodes, adjacent tissues (dated by TCRdb to about 2016). Library creation used multiplex PCR. The sample was run on an Illumina HiSeq 2000. TCRdb applied fastp at Q25 and MiXCR to the public reads, then kept only in-frame beta chains. Merged by CDR3 protein, the rows form single entries marked with the most common genes and DNA. This sample has about 21,000 distinct CDR3 sequences in its table, and roughly two fifths of those were observed once. The ten largest clones capture around 22% of the sample. Sequencing used breast tumor tissue. The receptors stem from a female donor with breast cancer. Some clones in this sample may be carry-over from other donors' samples.

This clonotype was detected once. V is TRBV9 and J is TRBJ1-2; tentative D call: TRBD1 (5 bases). The V end lost 4 bases, the J end lost 0 bases, and 10 bases lay between the germline ends. This CDR3 is 14 amino acids long. Germline lookup yields CDR1 SGDLS and CDR2 YYNGEE. CDR3 DNA sequence: TGTGCCAGCAGCTTCGGGGACGCTAACTATGGCTACACCTTC. It is translated as CASSFGDANYGYTF.

The sample holds many counts of this clonotype. The chain couples TRBV19 to TRBJ2-2; D is ambiguous. The CDR3 spans 13 residues. Trimming pared 9 bases from V and 1 base from J, leaving 9 bases between. Germline assignment: CDR1 LNHDA and CDR2 SQIVND (reference sequence). The CDR3 nucleotides are TGTGCCAGCCTTAACCTGAACACCGGGGAGCTGTTTTTT. Its translation is CASLNLNTGELFF.

V is TRBV30 and J is TRBJ2-5, with D perhaps TRBD1 (5 bases). The CDR3 loop spans 13 amino acids. V was cut by 0 bases and J by 7 bases, with 12 bases left in between. Per germline, CDR1 GTSNPN and CDR2 SVGIG (reference sequence). The CDR3 sequence: CAWSVQAGGTQYF. The CDR3 DNA reads TGTGCCTGGAGTGTACAGGCTGGCGGGACCCAGTACTTC.

The gene calls are TRBV14 and TRBJ1-4; the D is unclear. The CDR3 extends over 15 amino acids. The germline V gene has CDR1 SGHDN and CDR2 FVKESK. V was pared by 1 base and J by 7 bases, with 13 bases between. The CDR3 sequence is CASSQGREYIEKLFF. CDR3 DNA: TGTGCCAGCAGCCAAGGGAGGGAATATATTGAAAAACTGTTTTTT.

This clonotype was observed many times. V usage is TRBV4-3 and J usage is TRBJ2-1, with a weak D call TRBD2 (5 bases). CDR1 is LGHNA and CDR2 is YSLEER in the germline V gene. Trimming cost V 1 base and J 6 bases, with 10 bases left between them. The CDR3 spans 14 residues. The CDR3 bases are TGCGCCAGCAGCCAAGGAGGGTCCCTCAATGAGCAGTTCTTC. The encoded protein is CASSQGGSLNEQFF.

The chain carries TRBV20-1 and TRBJ1-6; D might be TRBD1 (5 bases). Germline CDR1 and CDR2: DFQATT and SNEGSKA (reference sequence). The CDR3 covers 15 residues. The ends were cut back, 3 bases at V and 5 bases at J, with 14 bases in the middle. This CDR3 is CSASFGGVDNSPLHF. In nucleotides, the CDR3 is TGCAGTGCTAGTTTCGGGGGTGTCGATAATTCACCCCTCCACTTT.

The table lists this clonotype with many counts. The chain couples TRBV5-1 to TRBJ2-2, with 8 positions matching TRBD2. The CDR3 contains 15 residues. The germline V gene has CDR1 SGHRS and CDR2 YFSETQ. V was clipped by 5 bases and J by 0 bases; unmatched bases: 3. The CDR3 DNA is TGCGCCAGCAGGCGGGGGGATACGAACACCGGGGAGCTGTTTTTT. Protein sequence: CASRRGDTNTGELFF.

V gene TRBV29-1 combines with J gene TRBJ2-1; D uncertain. The CDR3 is made up of 12 amino acids. The germline gives CDR1 SQVTM, CDR2 ANQGSEA. V was cut by 6 bases and J by 5 bases, with 11 bases left in between. CDR3 region: CSVPMGNNEQFF. CDR3 nucleotide sequence: TGCAGCGTCCCCATGGGTAACAATGAGCAGTTCTTC.

This clonotype is medium-sized within its sample. V and J are TRBV5-1 and TRBJ1-2; TRBD1 is a possible D gene (5 bases). Germline V lookup: CDR1 SGHRS, CDR2 YFSETQ. The V and J ends lost 0 bases and 0 bases respectively, with 6 bases between them. The CDR3 contains 14 residues. Written as DNA, the CDR3 is TGCGCCAGCAGCTTGGAGGGGACTAACTATGGCTACACCTTC. Its translation: CASSLEGTNYGYTF. The whole variable domain, remainder taken from reference TRBV5-1 and TRBJ1-2, is KAGVTQTPRYLIKTRGQQVTLSCSPISGHRSVSWYQQTPGQGLQFLFEYFSETQRNKGNFPGRFSGRQFSNSRSEMNVSTLELGDSALYLCASSLEGTNYGYTFGSGTRLTVV.

The rearrangement links TRBV24-1 to TRBJ1-2, with no clear D. The CDR3 is 14 residues long. CDR1 is KGHDR and CDR2 is SFDVKD in the germline V gene. Trimming left V 2 bases short and J 2 bases short, with 8 bases between. Here the CDR3 DNA reads TGTGCCACCAGTGATTCTACCGAAAACTATGGCTACACCTTC. Translation gives CATSDSTENYGYTF.